This entry concerns a single TCR beta chain. This CDR3 has 14 amino acids. V lost 2 bases to trimming and J lost 0 bases, with 5 bases between them. Germline lookup yields CDR1 SNHLY and CDR2 FYNNEI. This sample was taken from a study of technical replicates of blood from several donors. TCRdb's copy holds only in-frame clones and misses some; the assay was immunoSEQ multiplex PCR. The top ten clones hold over 0.35% of a sample with about 72,000 clones, 80% to 95% of them seen once. The chain joins TRBV2 to TRBJ1-3, with D unclear. The sample taken for sequencing was T cells isolated from PBMCs. This TCR came from a human donor in good health. CDR3 DNA: TGTGCCAGCAGTGAAACTAACTCTGGAAACACCATATATTTT. It translates to CASSETNSGNTIYF.